This T cell receptor beta chain was identified in a study of shared clonotypes between healthy human individuals. Study-level results: Only blood underwent sampling, and tissue repertoires likely differ. Sharing across four donors was highest in naive CD4 (approximately 5%) and lowest in memory CD8 (around 0.4%).

This clone was counted once. Its antigen remains unidentified. Replicate PCRs for sorted subsets used about 200 ng DNA; this equaled 25,000 to 30,000 T cell genomes. The repertoire was sequenced with immunoSEQ multiplex PCR; TCRdb's copy has only in-frame clones and lacks some. Of millions of clones in the sample, roughly 94% were seen once. V gave up 4 bases and J gave up 3 bases, with 16 bases separating them. Germline V gene data show CDR1 as SGHDT and CDR2 as YYEEEE. The CDR3 extends over 16 amino acids. The chain is built from TRBV5-6 and TRBJ2-2; possibly TRBD1 or TRBD2 for D (7 bases each). The sequence was collected from a young man in good health. Sequenced sample: naive CD4+ T cells sorted from blood. The subset is: CD45RA+ positively selected. CDR3 protein: CASSVHRGGYTGELFF. The CDR3 nucleotides are TGTGCCAGCAGCGTCCACAGGGGAGGGTACACCGGGGAGCTGTTTTTT. Full variable domain (remainder filled in from reference TRBV5-6 and TRBJ2-2): DAGVTQSPTHLIKTRGQQVTLRCSPKSGHDTVSWYQQALGQGPQFIFQYYEEEERQRGNFPDRFSGHQFPNYSSELNVNALLLGDSALYLCASSVHRGGYTGELFFGEGSRLTVL.